The clone carrying this TCR beta chain has a handful of counts. Its antigen is as yet unknown. The entry originates in a study of T-cell memory formation after mild COVID-19. Study-level findings and limits: Researchers report contracting CD4+ clones mostly in CM and EM, with CD8+ clones in EMRA.

With constant-segment primers, 5'RACE yielded cDNA libraries of TCR alpha and TCR beta that carried sample barcodes and UMIs. In TCRdb, the 5' RACE reads were re-called with MiXCR into one record per CDR3 protein. The repertoire includes hundreds of thousands of distinct CDR3 sequences, 20% to 25% of them detected once, and under 8.5% sits in the top ten. Germline CDR1 is SEHNR and CDR2 is FQNEAQ (reference sequence). The CDR3 length is 14 residues. V was shortened by 5 bases and J by 6 bases, with 16 bases between the two germline ends. The sequenced sample was PBMCs or a T cell subset sorted from them (not recorded which). The TCR was taken from an adult woman who had mild COVID-19 (a few samples of this study predate the infection). Cell type and time point are not known. This chain connects TRBV7-9 to TRBJ1-1; D not certain. The CDR3 loop reads CASSPLGAQAEAFF. CDR3 coding DNA: TGTGCCAGCAGCCCCCTAGGAGCGCAGGCTGAAGCTTTCTTT. Using reference TRBV7-9 and TRBJ1-1 for the parts outside the CDR3, the full variable domain is DTGVSQNPRHKITKRGQNVTFRCDPISEHNRLYWYRQTLGQGPEFLTYFQNEAQLEKSRLLSDRFSAERPKGSFSTLEIQRTEQGDSAMYLCASSPLGAQAEAFFGQGTRLTVV.